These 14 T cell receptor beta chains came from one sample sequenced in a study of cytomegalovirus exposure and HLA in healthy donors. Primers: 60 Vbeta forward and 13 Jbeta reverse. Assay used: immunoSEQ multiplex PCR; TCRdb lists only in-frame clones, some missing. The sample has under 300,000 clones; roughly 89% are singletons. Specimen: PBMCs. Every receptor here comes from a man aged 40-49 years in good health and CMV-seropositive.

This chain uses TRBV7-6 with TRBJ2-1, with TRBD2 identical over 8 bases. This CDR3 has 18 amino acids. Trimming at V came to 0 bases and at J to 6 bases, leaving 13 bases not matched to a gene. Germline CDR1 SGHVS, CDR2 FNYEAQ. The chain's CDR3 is CASSLAVVAGGRGNEQFF. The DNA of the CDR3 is TGTGCCAGCAGCTTAGCGGTCGTCGCGGGAGGAAGAGGCAATGAGCAGTTCTTC.

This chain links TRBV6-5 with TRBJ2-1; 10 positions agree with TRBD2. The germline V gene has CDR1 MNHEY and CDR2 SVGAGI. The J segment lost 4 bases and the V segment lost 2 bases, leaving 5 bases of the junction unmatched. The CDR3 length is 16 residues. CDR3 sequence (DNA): TGTGCCAGCAGTTACGAGGGACTAGCGCGATACAATGAGCAGTTCTTC. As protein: CASSYEGLARYNEQFF.

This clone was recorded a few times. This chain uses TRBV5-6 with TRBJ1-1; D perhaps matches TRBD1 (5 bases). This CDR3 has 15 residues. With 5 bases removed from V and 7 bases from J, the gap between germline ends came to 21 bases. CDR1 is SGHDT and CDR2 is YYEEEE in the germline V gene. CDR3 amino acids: CASREGAGTWGEAFF. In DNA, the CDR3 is TGTGCCAGCAGAGAAGGGGCAGGGACTTGGGGTGAAGCTTTCTTT. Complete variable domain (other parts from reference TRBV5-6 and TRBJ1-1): DAGVTQSPTHLIKTRGQQVTLRCSPKSGHDTVSWYQQALGQGPQFIFQYYEEEERQRGNFPDRFSGHQFPNYSSELNVNALLLGDSALYLCASREGAGTWGEAFFGQGTRLTVV.

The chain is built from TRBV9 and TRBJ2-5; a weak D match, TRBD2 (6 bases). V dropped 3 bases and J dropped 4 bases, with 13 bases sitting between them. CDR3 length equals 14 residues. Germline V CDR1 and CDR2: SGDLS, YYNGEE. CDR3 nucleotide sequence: TGTGCCAGCAGCGGAGGGACGGGAGCAGAGACCCAGTACTTC. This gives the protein CASSGGTGAETQYF.

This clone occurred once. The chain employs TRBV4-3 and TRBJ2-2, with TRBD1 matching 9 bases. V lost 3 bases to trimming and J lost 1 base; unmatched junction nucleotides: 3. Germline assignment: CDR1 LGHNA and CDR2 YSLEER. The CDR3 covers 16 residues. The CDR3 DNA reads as TGCGCCAGCAGCCAGGGGACAGGGTGGAACACCGGGGAGCTGTTTTTT. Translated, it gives CASSQGTGWNTGELFF.

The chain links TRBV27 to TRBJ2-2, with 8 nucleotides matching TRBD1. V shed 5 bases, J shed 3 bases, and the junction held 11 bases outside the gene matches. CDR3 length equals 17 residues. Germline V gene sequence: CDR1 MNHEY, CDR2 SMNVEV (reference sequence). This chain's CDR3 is CASSLYRTGMDTGELFF. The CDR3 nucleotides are TGTGCCAGCAGTCTCTACCGGACAGGGATGGACACCGGGGAGCTGTTTTTT.

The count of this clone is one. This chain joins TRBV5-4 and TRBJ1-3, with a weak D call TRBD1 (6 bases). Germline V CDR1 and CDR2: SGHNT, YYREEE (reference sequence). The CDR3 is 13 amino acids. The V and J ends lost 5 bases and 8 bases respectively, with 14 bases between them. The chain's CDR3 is CASSIQGSYTIYF. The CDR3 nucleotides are TGTGCCAGCAGTATACAGGGATCATACACCATATATTTT.

CDR3 in amino acids: CAISGAGGTYEQYF. CDR3 in DNA: TGTGCCATCAGTGGCGCGGGAGGAACCTACGAGCAGTACTTC. This chain links TRBV10-3 with TRBJ2-7, with 8 bases identical to TRBD2. Germline V gene sequence: CDR1 ENHRY, CDR2 SYGVKD. The length of the CDR3 is 14 residues. Trimming removed 4 bases from V and 2 bases from J; junction bases left unmatched: 4.

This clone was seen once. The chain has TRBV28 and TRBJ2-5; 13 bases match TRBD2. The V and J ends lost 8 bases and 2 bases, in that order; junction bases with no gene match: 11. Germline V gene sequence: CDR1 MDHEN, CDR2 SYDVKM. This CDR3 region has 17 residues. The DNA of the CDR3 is TGTGCCAGCCTAGGACTAGCGGGAGTCAGGTGGCAAGAGACCCAGTACTTC. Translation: CASLGLAGVRWQETQYF.

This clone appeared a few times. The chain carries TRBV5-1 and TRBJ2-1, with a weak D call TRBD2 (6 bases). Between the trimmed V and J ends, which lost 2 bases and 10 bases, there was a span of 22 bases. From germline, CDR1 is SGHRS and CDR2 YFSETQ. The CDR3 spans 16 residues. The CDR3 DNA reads TGCGCCAGCAGCTTTGGCCGGGACTCGGCTCAATCGGAGCAGTTCTTC. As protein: CASSFGRDSAQSEQFF.

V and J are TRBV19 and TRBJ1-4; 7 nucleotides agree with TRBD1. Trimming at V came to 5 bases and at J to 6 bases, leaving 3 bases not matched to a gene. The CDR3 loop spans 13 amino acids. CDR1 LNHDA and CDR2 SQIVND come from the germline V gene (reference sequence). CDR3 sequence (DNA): TGTGCCAGTAGTCGGACAGGAGATGAAAAACTGTTTTTT. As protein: CASSRTGDEKLFF.

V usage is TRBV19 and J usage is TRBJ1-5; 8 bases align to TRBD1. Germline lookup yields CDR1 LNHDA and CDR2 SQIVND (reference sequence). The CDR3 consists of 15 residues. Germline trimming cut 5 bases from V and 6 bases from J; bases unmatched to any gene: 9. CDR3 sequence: CASSGQGVYGQPQHF. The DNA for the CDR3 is TGTGCCAGTAGTGGACAGGGAGTATACGGTCAGCCCCAGCATTTT.

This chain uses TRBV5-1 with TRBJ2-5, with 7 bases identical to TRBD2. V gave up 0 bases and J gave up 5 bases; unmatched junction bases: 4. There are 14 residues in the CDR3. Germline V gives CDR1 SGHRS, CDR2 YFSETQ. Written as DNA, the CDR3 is TGCGCCAGCAGCTTGGGCGGGAGTGGGGAGACCCAGTACTTC. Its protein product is CASSLGGSGETQYF.

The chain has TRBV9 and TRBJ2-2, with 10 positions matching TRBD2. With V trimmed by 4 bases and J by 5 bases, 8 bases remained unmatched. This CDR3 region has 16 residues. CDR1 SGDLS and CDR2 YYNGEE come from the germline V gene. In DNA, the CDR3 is TGTGCCAGCAGCTTCCTCAGCGGGAGGGGGACCGGGGAGCTGTTTTTT. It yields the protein CASSFLSGRGTGELFF.